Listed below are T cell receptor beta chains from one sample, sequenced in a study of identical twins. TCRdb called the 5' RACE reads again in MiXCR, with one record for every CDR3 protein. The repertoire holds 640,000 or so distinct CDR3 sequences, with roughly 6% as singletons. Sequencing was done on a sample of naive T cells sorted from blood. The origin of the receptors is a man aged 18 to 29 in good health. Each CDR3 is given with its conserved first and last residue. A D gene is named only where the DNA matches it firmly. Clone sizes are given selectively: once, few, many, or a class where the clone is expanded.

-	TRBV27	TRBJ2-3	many	TGTGCCAGCAGTTTATCCCCAGGGTTTGGGGACACAGATACGCAGTATTTT	CASSLSPGFGDTDTQYF
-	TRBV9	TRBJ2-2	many	TGTGCCAGCAGCGCCCGGCACGGGGAGCTGTTTTTT	CASSARHGELFF
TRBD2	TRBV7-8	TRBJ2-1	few	TGTGCCAGCAGCCCTAGGTGGGAACTAGCGGGAGGACGGCTATACAATGAGCAGTTCTTC	CASSPRWELAGGRLYNEQFF
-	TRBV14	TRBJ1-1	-	TGTGCCAGCAGCCAAGAACAGAGTCGGGGTGGCACTGAAGCTTTCTTT	CASSQEQSRGGTEAFF
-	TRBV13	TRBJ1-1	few	TGTGCCAGCAGCTTAGATTTGGCCCCGGGAACTGAAGCTTTCTTT	CASSLDLAPGTEAFF
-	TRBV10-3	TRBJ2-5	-	TGTGCCATCAGCGGCAGCCTCCAAGAGACCCAGTACTTC	CAISGSLQETQYF
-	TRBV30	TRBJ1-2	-	TGTGCCTGGAGCAAACCGCCTGTCTATGGCTACACCTTC	CAWSKPPVYGYTF
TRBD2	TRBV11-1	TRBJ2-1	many	TGTGCCAGCAGCTTGATGGGACTAGCGGGAGGCATGTACAATGAGCAGTTCTTC	CASSLMGLAGGMYNEQFF
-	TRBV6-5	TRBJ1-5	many	TGTGCCAGCAGTTTTTCCCGGGGCGGAGATCAGCCCCAGCATTTT	CASSFSRGGDQPQHF
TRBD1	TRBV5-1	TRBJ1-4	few	TGCGCCAGCGCAACAGGGGCTGGGGAACTTGGTGAAAAACTGTTTTTT	CASATGAGELGEKLFF
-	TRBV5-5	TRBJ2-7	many	TGTGCCAGCAGCTTTAAGGCGGGACAAGACTACTACGAGCAGTACTTC	CASSFKAGQDYYEQYF
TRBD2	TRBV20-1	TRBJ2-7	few	TGCAGTGCACTGGTTGCGGGAGGGTCCTACGAGCAGTACTTC	CSALVAGGSYEQYF
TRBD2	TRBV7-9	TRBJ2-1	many	TGTGCCAGCAGCTTACCGGGACTAGCGGGAGTGAATGAGCAGTTCTTC	CASSLPGLAGVNEQFF
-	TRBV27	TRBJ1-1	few	TGTGCCAGCAGTTTCTCAGGCTCACCTGGAACTGAAGCTTTCTTT	CASSFSGSPGTEAFF
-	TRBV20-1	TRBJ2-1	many	TGCAGTGCAACCCAGGGCAATACCCCGGGTGAGCAGTTCTTC	CSATQGNTPGEQFF
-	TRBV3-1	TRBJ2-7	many	TGTGCCAGCAGCCAAGATCTAAGAGCTAGCGAGCAGTACTTC	CASSQDLRASEQYF
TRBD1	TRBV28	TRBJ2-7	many	TGTGCCAGCGGACTGACAGGGCCCTACGAGCAGTACTTC	CASGLTGPYEQYF
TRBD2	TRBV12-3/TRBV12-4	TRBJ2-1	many	TGTGCCAGCAGTCGAATGACTAGCGGGAGAAGGAATGAGCAGTTCTTC	CASSRMTSGRRNEQFF
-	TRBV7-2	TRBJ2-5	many	TGTGCCAGCAGCTTAGGAGTGAACCAAGAGACCCAGTACTTC	CASSLGVNQETQYF
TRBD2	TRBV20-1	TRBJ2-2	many	TGCAGCGTCGGGACTAGCGCGAACACCGGGGAGCTGTTTTTT	CSVGTSANTGELFF
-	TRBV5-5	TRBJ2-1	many	TGTGCCAGCAAAACTGTGGGGTTGAATGAGCAGTTCTTC	CASKTVGLNEQFF
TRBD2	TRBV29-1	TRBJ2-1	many	TGCAGCGTTCGACTAGCACGAAGTGAGCAGTTCTTC	CSVRLARSEQFF
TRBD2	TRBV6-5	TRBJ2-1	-	TGTGCCAGCAGTTACGGGTGGCGGGAGAGGGACAATGAGCAGTTCTTC	CASSYGWRERDNEQFF
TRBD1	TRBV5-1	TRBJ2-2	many	TGCGCCAGCGACAGGGACCCCAACACCGGGGAGCTGTTTTTT	CASDRDPNTGELFF
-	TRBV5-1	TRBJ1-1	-	TGCGCCAGCAGCGGGGGAAGGACAGAGAACACTGAAGCTTTCTTT	CASSGGRTENTEAFF
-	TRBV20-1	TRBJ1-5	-	TGCAGTGCTAGAGTGTCAGGGTTTGGTGACAATCAGCCCCAGCATTTT	CSARVSGFGDNQPQHF
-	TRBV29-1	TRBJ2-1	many	TGCAGCGTCAAGAACAGGGCTTATGAGCAGTTCTTC	CSVKNRAYEQFF
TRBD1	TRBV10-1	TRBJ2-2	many	TGCGCCAGCAGCGATCGGACAGGGGGCTTATCGAACACCGGGGAGCTGTTTTTT	CASSDRTGGLSNTGELFF
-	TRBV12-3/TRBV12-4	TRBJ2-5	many	TGTGCCAGCAGTTTAAAGTCGGGAGTGGAAGAGACCCAGTACTTC	CASSLKSGVEETQYF
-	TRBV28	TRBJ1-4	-	TGTGCCAGCAGTTTAAGGATGTGGGGCAGGGCTAATGAAAAACTGTTTTTT	CASSLRMWGRANEKLFF
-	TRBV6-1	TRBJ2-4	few	TGTGCCAGCAGTGAAGCAAAAAACCGAGCCAAAAACATTCAGTACTTC	CASSEAKNRAKNIQYF
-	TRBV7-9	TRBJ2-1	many	TGTGCCAGCAGTCGGTCCGAGACTGAGCAGTTCTTC	CASSRSETEQFF
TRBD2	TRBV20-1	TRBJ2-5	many	TGCAGTGCTAGGAACACACCGGGACTAGCGGGAGGGCCTCCAGAGACCCAGTACTTC	CSARNTPGLAGGPPETQYF